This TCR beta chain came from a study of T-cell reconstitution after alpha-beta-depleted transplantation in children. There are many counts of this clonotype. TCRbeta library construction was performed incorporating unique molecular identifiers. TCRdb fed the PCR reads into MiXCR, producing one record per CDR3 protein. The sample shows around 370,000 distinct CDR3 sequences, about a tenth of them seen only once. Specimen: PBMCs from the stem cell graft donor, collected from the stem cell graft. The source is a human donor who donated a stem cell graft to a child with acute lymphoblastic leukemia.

The DNA for the CDR3 is TGTGCCAGCAGTTTGGGGGGGGCGGCCAAAAACATTCAGTACTTC. It codes for CASSLGGAAKNIQYF. The rearrangement uses TRBV12-3 or TRBV12-4 and TRBJ2-4; D perhaps matches TRBD2 (7 bases). This CDR3 region has 15 residues. Trimming pared 3 bases from V and 1 base from J, leaving 10 bases between.